This T cell receptor (beta chain) emerged from a study of OX40 agonist ivuxolimab in advanced cancers. Study-wide results and caveats: Not determined was the antigen specificity of the expanded peripheral T cells. At 0.1 to 3.0 mg/kg and by week 6, clonal expansion occurred in CD4+ and CD8+ blood T cells.

Remarks on this clone: Its antigen is not known.

Produced via immunoSEQ multiplex PCR; TCRdb's table is partial and in-frame only. The sample includes about 50,000 clones, more than 75% of them seen just once. This TCR was recovered from an adult with an advanced solid tumor such as melanoma, head and neck, liver or kidney cancer. Sequencing was performed on CD4+ or CD8+ T cells sorted from blood, taken in a trial of the OX40 agonist ivuxolimab.

Here the CDR3 reads CASTAQGQPQHF. The CDR3 bases are TGTGCCAGCACGGCACAGGGGCAGCCCCAGCATTTT. The chain links TRBV28 to TRBJ1-5, with 7 bases lining up with TRBD1. The CDR3 is 12 residues long. Looked up from germline, CDR1 is MDHEN and CDR2 is SYDVKM. Losses at the gene ends were 7 bases for V and 7 bases for J; bases not matched to a gene: 4.